This T cell receptor (beta chain) derives from a study of CXCR3-negative and CXCR3-positive naive CD8 T cells (dated by TCRdb to the late 2010s). Regarding the research as a whole: In total, 120 million to 150 million TRB reads were obtained, which works out to roughly 1.5 +/- 0.3 million reads per library. Diversity and physicochemical repertoire analyses covered 10 to 11 donors pooled from two independent experiments. Naive subsets from 5 or 6 donors and memory cells from 3 donors were included in the TRBV-TRBJ cluster analysis.

About this clonotype itself: The antigen it binds to is not known.

For each CD8+ T cell subset, flow sorting was done in triplicate, and around 300,000 cells per subset went directly into RLT lysis buffer. Naive CD8+ T cells were defined stringently as CD45RO-CCR7+CD27+CD95- to exclude memory contaminants. Standard density gradient centrifugation was used to isolate peripheral blood mononuclear cells from buffy coats. A FACSAria III was used to flow-sort naive CD8+ T cells into CXCR3-negative and CXCR3-positive populations. Total RNA was extracted from sorted cells with an RNeasy Mini Kit. Sequenced on a NextSeq 550. The Human TCR Profiling Kit (MiLaboratory) was used to prepare UMI-labeled 5' RACE TRB cDNA libraries. cDNA synthesis used the entire amount of extracted RNA, and PCR amplification then used the entire amount of cDNA produced. Libraries were prepared in parallel with an identical number of PCR cycles. The authors' pipeline ran thus. With a minimum of two reads required per UMI, MIGEC and MiXCR pulled out about 50,000 +/- 10,000 unique UMI-labeled TRB cDNA molecules from each library. Each library averaged around 40,000 +/- 10,000 functional in-frame TRB CDR3 nucleotide clonotypes without stop codons. After downsampling to 5000 UMI-labeled TRB molecules per sample, diversity metrics, including normalized Shannon-Wiener and Chao1, were computed in VDJtools. VDJtools was used to calculate clonotype-size-weighted physicochemical properties of the central five CDR3 residues, namely interaction energy, strength, volume and Kidera factor 4. After reprocessing by TCRdb, each CDR3 protein sequence is one entry, and no DNA is given. The V and J calls follow TCRdb's processing rather than the paper's. This sample's table has entries for some 150,000 distinct CDR3 sequences. Of the sample, roughly 0.39% falls within the top ten clones.

The CDR3 goes from the cysteine to the phenylalanine over 14 residues. No nucleotide data were recorded. CDR1 and CDR2 (MDHEN, SYDVKM) derive from the germline V gene. The study at large found these results: Repertoire diversity was comparably high in both naive subsets but much lower in memory CD8+ T cells. Similar TRBV-TRBJ usage was shown by naive CXCR3-negative and CXCR3-positive cells from the same donor, whereas distinct patterns were shown by memory cells. Freshly isolated PBMCs were used for most assays because CXCR3 expression went down partially after cryopreservation. TRB CDR3s from CXCR3-positive naive cells showed higher hydrophobicity (lower Kidera factor 4), lower energy, and higher strength and volume indices than CXCR3-negative naive cells. Because surface CD5, which has been linked to self-reactivity in mice, was comparable between naive subsets, TCR interaction strength was also inferred from TRB CDR3 physicochemical properties.

Recombination linked TRBV28 to TRBJ2-3. Sequencing was performed on naive CXCR3+ CD8+ T cells from blood. The meaning of the sample's cell subset or site label: CD45RO-CCR7+CD27+CD95- naive CD8+ T cells expressing CXCR3 (TNR3+). The receptor was isolated from a human donor in good health. Some clones in this sample may be carry-over from other donors' samples. The CDR3 sequence is CASSLFAVTDTQYF.